This TCR beta chain was captured by sequencing in a study of untreated major depressive disorder. Study-wide results and limits: CD4+ T cells from depressed patients used TRBV05-01 (Vbeta 5.1) more often than controls. The sequencing tests were limited to three preselected Vbeta families.

This clone was picked up one time. The antigen remains unidentified. TCRdb's table, derived via immunoSEQ multiplex PCR, lists solely in-frame clones and lacks some. The table records approximately 20,000 clones, about 84% of them present only once. This CDR3 spans 15 amino acids. V dropped 5 bases and J dropped 1 base, with 14 bases sitting between them. Germline V CDR1 and CDR2: SGHTA, FQGTGA. No current or lifetime mood disorder and depressive symptom score of 5 or less defined controls. Blood, around 31 ml, was drawn into EDTA tubes. The source is a woman younger than 45 in good health. The genes are TRBV7-3 and TRBJ2-5, with D maybe TRBD1 (6 bases). Sequencing input: CD4+ T cells from PBMCs. For the CDR3, the DNA is TGTGCCAGCAGCCAAAATCAGGGGCCCCAAGAGACCCAGTACTTC. Translation: CASSQNQGPQETQYF.